This T cell receptor (beta chain) emerged from a study of identical twins. General study results and limits: For out-of-frame beta sequences, excess twin sharing was weaker. Model-predicted out-of-frame TCR alpha sharing fell below observed values in monozygotic twins.

Of note for this clonotype: Its antigen remains unidentified.

TCRdb fed the 5' RACE reads into MiXCR, producing one record per CDR3 protein. Of 500,000 to 600,000 distinct CDR3 sequences listed, 22% are singletons. Among all donors, each was a healthy Caucasian. CDR1 SGHTA and CDR2 FQGTGA come from the germline V gene. CDR3 length equals 13 residues. The V end was cut by 4 bases, the J end by 6 bases, with 12 bases between. These same data were also listed under a study on T cells expressing NK-cell markers. In that study: Beta-chain profiling covered CD3+CD56+NKG2C+, CD3+CD56+NKG2C- and CD3+CD56-NKG2C+ sorted subsets.

Input material: CD4+ T cells sorted from blood. The clonotype was recovered from a young woman in good health. The chain employs TRBV7-3 and TRBJ1-1; possibly TRBD1 for D (5 bases). This chain's CDR3 is CASSSGYSSEAFF. CDR3 in DNA: TGTGCCAGCAGCTCAGGGTATTCTTCTGAAGCTTTCTTT. Variable domain in full (rest from reference TRBV7-3 and TRBJ1-1): GAGVSQTPSNKVTEKGKYVELRCDPISGHTALYWYRQSLGQGPEFLIYFQGTGAADDSGLPNDRFFAVRPEGSVSTLKIQRTERGDSAVYLCASSSGYSSEAFFGQGTRLTVV.